This TCR beta chain was obtained from a study of blood T cell repertoires in COVID-19. For the study at large: From T cells, B-cell-depleted T cells, or PBMCs came the material, which was cDNA or gDNA.

The table came from immunoSEQ multiplex PCR; TCRdb's copy has only in-frame clones and leaves some out. This sample yields under 200,000 clones, of which around four fifths are seen a single time; roughly 2% belongs to the top ten. This clone occurred a few times. The CDR3 sequence is 13 residues long. Trimming removed 4 bases from V and 4 bases from J, with 11 bases in between. Germline loops: CDR1 MRHNA, CDR2 SNTAGT. This sequence joins TRBV6-4 and TRBJ2-7, with D unresolved. Sequencing input: peripheral blood. The clonotype originates from an elderly woman with acute or convalescent COVID-19. DNA of the CDR3: TGTGCCAGCAGTGCCTCCCCCCCTTACGAGCAGTACTTC. It encodes CASSASPPYEQYF.